This T cell receptor (beta chain) emerged from a study of cytomegalovirus exposure and HLA in healthy donors. Turning to the study itself: The approximately 130 validation repertoires matched the roughly 670 first-cohort repertoires in platform, a later analysis reported.

CDR1 and CDR2 from the germline V gene are SNHLY and FYNNEI. CDR3 length: 18 amino acids. The junction had 14 bases not matched to a gene; V was cut back by 4 bases and J by 0 bases. The repertoire was sequenced with immunoSEQ multiplex PCR; TCRdb's copy has only in-frame clones and lacks some. The sample yields about 180,000 clones, around nine tenths seen once. This chain connects TRBV2 to TRBJ2-7, with TRBD2 identical over 8 bases. The receptor comes from a woman aged 30 to 39 in good health and CMV-seronegative. Sequencing was carried out using PBMCs. The chain's CDR3 is CASSGGRRTSLGSYEQYF. Here the CDR3 DNA reads TGTGCCAGCAGTGGGGGGAGAAGGACTAGCTTGGGCTCCTACGAGCAGTACTTC.